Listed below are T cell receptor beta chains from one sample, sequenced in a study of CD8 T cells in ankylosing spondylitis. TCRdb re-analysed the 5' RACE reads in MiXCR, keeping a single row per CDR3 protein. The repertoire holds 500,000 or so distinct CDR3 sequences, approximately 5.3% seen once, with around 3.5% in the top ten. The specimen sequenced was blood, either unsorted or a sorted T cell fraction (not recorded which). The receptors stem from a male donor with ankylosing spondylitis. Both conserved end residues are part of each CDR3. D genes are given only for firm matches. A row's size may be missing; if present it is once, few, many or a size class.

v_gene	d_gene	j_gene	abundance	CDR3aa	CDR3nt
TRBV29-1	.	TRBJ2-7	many	CSVDRGGYEQYF	TGCAGCGTTGATCGTGGAGGCTACGAGCAGTACTTC
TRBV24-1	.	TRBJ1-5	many	CATAGAGQPQHF	TGTGCCACCGCAGGGGCGGGTCAGCCCCAGCATTTT
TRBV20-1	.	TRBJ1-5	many	CSARAGSQPQHF	TGCAGTGCTAGAGCTGGGAGTCAGCCCCAGCATTTT
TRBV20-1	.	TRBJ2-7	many	CSARVRTASPYEQYF	TGCAGTGCTAGAGTCCGGACAGCAAGTCCCTACGAGCAGTACTTC
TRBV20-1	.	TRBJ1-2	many	CSAYDRNYGYTF	TGCAGTGCTTACGACAGAAACTATGGCTACACCTTC
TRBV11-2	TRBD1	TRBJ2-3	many	CASSLSGTGGFGAQDTQYF	TGTGCCAGCAGCTTGTCCGGGACAGGGGGCTTCGGGGCGCAAGATACGCAGTATTTT
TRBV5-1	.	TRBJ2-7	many	CASSIPGITYEQYF	TGCGCCAGCAGTATCCCCGGAATAACCTACGAGCAGTACTTC
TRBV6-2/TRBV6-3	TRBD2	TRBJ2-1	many	CASRLFSGSYNEQFF	TGTGCCAGCAGATTATTTAGCGGGAGCTACAATGAGCAGTTCTTC
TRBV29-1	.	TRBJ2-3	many	CSVASLAADTQYF	TGCAGCGTTGCTTCACTAGCCGCAGATACGCAGTATTTT
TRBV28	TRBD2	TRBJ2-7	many	CASSGRGPYEQYF	TGTGCCAGCAGCGGGAGGGGCCCCTACGAGCAGTACTTC
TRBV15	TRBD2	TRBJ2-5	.	CATSRDNLLAGGETQYF	TGTGCCACCAGCAGAGATAACTTACTAGCGGGAGGAGAGACCCAGTACTTC
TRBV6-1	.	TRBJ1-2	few	CASSEAGSAYYGYTF	TGTGCCAGCAGTGAAGCGGGGTCAGCTTACTATGGCTACACCTTC
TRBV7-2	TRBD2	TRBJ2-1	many	CASSRREAFYNEQFF	TGTGCCAGCAGCCGGCGGGAGGCCTTTTACAATGAGCAGTTCTTC
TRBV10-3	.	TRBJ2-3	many	CAIRVSAGGKHTDTQYF	TGTGCCATCAGGGTGTCGGCGGGCGGAAAACACACAGATACGCAGTATTTT
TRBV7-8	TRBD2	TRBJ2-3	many	CASNRGGSTDTQYF	TGTGCCAGCAACCGGGGGGGAAGCACAGATACGCAGTATTTT
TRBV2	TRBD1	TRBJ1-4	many	CASSAGTGTAEKLFF	TGTGCCAGCAGTGCCGGGACAGGGACGGCTGAAAAACTGTTTTTT